This TCR beta chain was profiled in a study of T cell clusters in autoimmune cytopenias. Overall study: The median distinct TRB clonotype count was approximately 2,500 per sample, from a median roughly 52,000 reads.

This CDR3 is built from 12 residues. TRB rearrangements were amplified by touch-down multiplex PCR with mixed TRB-A/B primers. TCRdb reanalyzed the multiplex PCR reads, giving one entry per CDR3 protein sequence and no DNA. The sample data list roughly 7,000 distinct CDR3 sequences. TRB amplification used 200 to 250 ng of peripheral blood genomic DNA. These records were also assigned to another study, of T cell repertoires in aging, cancer and after chemotherapy. From that second work: Over several months to years, re-sampled healthy donor repertoires clearly shared clones. Roughly 9.1 million TCR reads were in the whole dataset.

The chain carries TRBV12-3 or TRBV12-4 and TRBJ1-1. Sequencing input: peripheral blood. This TCR was sampled from a human donor in good health. Here the CDR3 reads CASSLSEVEAFF.